The next 32 T cell receptor beta chains were all read from a single sample in a study of tissue T cells after allogeneic stem cell transplantation. Profiled with immunoSEQ multiplex PCR; TCRdb holds only in-frame clones, not every one. The sample records around 40,000 clones, roughly 92% being singletons. Source: blood, taken before transplantation. All receptors derive from a woman aged 40 to 75 who later had graft-versus-host disease after an allogeneic stem cell transplant.

The rearrangement links TRBV2 to TRBJ1-1; weak D call: TRBD1 (5 bases). V lost 3 bases and J lost 1, with 9 bases in between. Looked up from germline, CDR1 is SNHLY and CDR2 is FYNNEI. This CDR3 is 14 amino acids long. In DNA, the CDR3 is TGTGCCAGCAGTGAGTTGACAGCGAACACTGAAGCTTTCTTT. Its translation is CASSELTANTEAFF. Full variable domain (outside the CDR3, taken from reference TRBV2 and TRBJ1-1): EPEVTQTPSHQVTQMGQEVILRCVPISNHLYFYWYRQILGQKVEFLVSFYNNEISEKSEIFDDQFSVERPDGSNFTLKIRSTKLEDSAMYFCASSELTANTEAFFGQGTRLTVV.

The chain combines TRBV30 with TRBJ2-2; D ambiguous. Per germline, CDR1 GTSNPN and CDR2 SVGIG (reference sequence). The CDR3 runs to 14 residues. V was cut by 0 bases and J by 4 bases, with 9 bases left in between. The CDR3 bases are TGTGCCTGGAGTGTCTCCCGCGTCACCGGGGAGCTGTTTTTT. Protein sequence: CAWSVSRVTGELFF.

The chain couples TRBV19 to TRBJ2-4; TRBD2 aligns across 10 bases. The CDR3 is 16 residues long. Germline CDR1 and CDR2: LNHDA and SQIVND (reference sequence). The ends lost 5 bases at V and 0 bases at J; junction bases unmatched: 4. The CDR3 loop reads CASSPRLAGAKNIQYF. The CDR3 DNA reads as TGTGCCAGTAGTCCCCGACTAGCGGGAGCCAAAAACATTCAGTACTTC.

The chain couples TRBV24-1 to TRBJ1-1; TRBD1 agrees at 9 bases. The CDR3 is 13 amino acids. V gave up 4 bases and J gave up 8 bases; unmatched junction bases: 4. CDR1 is KGHDR, CDR2 SFDVKD, per germline. This CDR3 is CATSETDRGEAFF. In DNA, the CDR3 is TGTGCCACCAGTGAAACGGACAGGGGCGAAGCTTTCTTT.

The CDR3 DNA is TGCGCCAGCAGCTTGTTACAGGGGGACAATGAGCAGTTCTTC. The encoded protein is CASSLLQGDNEQFF. This chain joins TRBV5-1 and TRBJ2-1, with TRBD1 identical over 8 bases. This CDR3 has 14 residues. Germline V gene sequence: CDR1 SGHRS, CDR2 YFSETQ. The J segment lost 5 bases and the V segment lost 1 base, leaving 2 bases of the junction unmatched.

The gene calls are TRBV19 and TRBJ2-1; TRBD2 matches at 11 bases. The V gene end was trimmed by 5 bases and the J gene end by 4 bases; junction bases not matched to a gene: 4. CDR1 is LNHDA, CDR2 SQIVND, per germline (reference sequence). The CDR3 runs 15 residues. For the CDR3, the DNA is TGTGCCAGTAGTCAGAGGACTAGCGGGTACAATGAGCAGTTCTTC. This translates into CASSQRTSGYNEQFF.

The chain couples TRBV6-2 or TRBV6-3 to TRBJ2-5; 14 positions match TRBD2. Per the germline V gene, CDR1 is MNHEY and CDR2 is SVGEGT. The J segment lost 5 bases and the V segment lost 4 bases, leaving 15 bases of the junction unmatched. The CDR3 covers 19 residues. The CDR3 loop is CASSSQNPGLAGVGETQYF. CDR3 nucleotide sequence: TGTGCCAGCAGTTCCCAGAATCCGGGACTAGCGGGAGTGGGGGAGACCCAGTACTTC.

This clone was detected only once. The rearrangement uses TRBV7-2 and TRBJ1-5; 9 bases align to TRBD1. Germline CDR1 and CDR2: SGHTA and FQGNSA. Germline trimming cut 1 base from V and 5 bases from J; bases unmatched to any gene: 3. This CDR3 is built from 15 residues. CDR3 protein: CASSLGGQGHQPQHF. DNA of the CDR3: TGTGCCAGCAGCTTAGGGGGACAGGGTCATCAGCCCCAGCATTTT.

V and J are TRBV5-4 and TRBJ2-7, with D hard to call. Trimming pared 2 bases from V and 7 bases from J, leaving 16 bases between. Per the germline V gene, CDR1 is SGHNT and CDR2 is YYREEE (reference sequence). This CDR3 contains 14 residues. The CDR3 sequence: CASSFFTKREEQYF. The CDR3 nucleotides read TGTGCCAGCAGCTTTTTTACTAAGCGTGAAGAGCAGTACTTC.

This chain connects TRBV4-1 to TRBJ2-1; 13 nucleotides align to TRBD2. V lost 1 base to trimming and J lost 4 bases; unmatched junction nucleotides: 1. Germline assignment: CDR1 MGHRA and CDR2 YSYEKL. This CDR3 contains 16 residues. CDR3 sequence (DNA): TGCGCCAGCAGCCAAGGGACTAGCGGGAGTTACAATGAGCAGTTCTTC. Translated: CASSQGTSGSYNEQFF.

This clone appeared a single time. V is TRBV28 and J is TRBJ1-5, with a tentative D call TRBD1 (6 bases). Germline CDR1 is MDHEN and CDR2 is SYDVKM. The V end was cut by 5 bases, the J end by 1 base, with 15 bases between. This CDR3 region has 16 residues. Here the CDR3 reads CASSDLGRGSNQPQHF. In nucleotides, the CDR3 is TGTGCCAGCAGTGACCTCGGCAGGGGAAGCAATCAGCCCCAGCATTTT.

The chain joins TRBV18 to TRBJ1-1; TRBD1 matches at 9 bases. The germline V gene encodes CDR1 KGHSH and CDR2 LQKENI. J gave up 5 bases and V 5 bases, and 12 bases lay outside the gene matches. This CDR3 has 16 residues. The CDR3 here is CASSAQSQGANTEAFF. The CDR3 bases are TGTGCCAGCTCAGCACAGTCACAGGGGGCGAATACTGAAGCTTTCTTT. Supplemented by reference TRBV18 and TRBJ1-1, the full variable domain reads NAGVMQNPRHLVRRRGQEARLRCSPMKGHSHVYWYRQLPEEGLKFMVYLQKENIIDESGMPKERFSAEFPKEGPSILRIQQVVRGDSAAYFCASSAQSQGANTEAFFGQGTRLTVV.

This chain joins TRBV5-1 and TRBJ2-1; D may be TRBD1 (6 bases). The CDR3 covers 14 residues. Germline V gives CDR1 SGHRS, CDR2 YFSETQ. The V end lost 7 bases, the J end lost 5 bases, and 16 bases lay between the germline ends. This CDR3 reads CASGELGQNNEQFF. CDR3 in DNA: TGCGCCAGCGGGGAATTGGGACAAAACAATGAGCAGTTCTTC.

The chain recombines TRBV28 with TRBJ2-1; 11 bases fit TRBD2. The CDR3 has 19 residues. Germline loops: CDR1 MDHEN, CDR2 SYDVKM. With 5 bases clipped from V and 0 bases from J, the junction kept 12 bases outside the gene matches. CDR3 in amino acids: CASSPGTSGPFHSYNEQFF. The CDR3, as DNA: TGTGCCAGCAGTCCCGGGACTAGCGGCCCTTTCCACTCCTACAATGAGCAGTTCTTC.

The V call is TRBV4-3, the J call TRBJ2-1; the match to TRBD2 covers 8 bases. V dropped 0 bases and J dropped 8; count of bases not matched to a gene: 12. There are 17 residues in the CDR3. Germline-derived CDR1 and CDR2 are LGHNA and YSLEER. CDR3 region: CASSQDVGASGRYEQFF. The DNA of the CDR3 is TGCGCCAGCAGCCAAGATGTAGGAGCTAGCGGGCGGTATGAGCAGTTCTTC.

J is TRBJ1-4 and V is TRBV9; 7 nucleotides match TRBD1. The CDR3 is 17 residues long. Germline CDR1 and CDR2: SGDLS and YYNGEE. Trimming at V came to 3 bases and at J to 5 bases, leaving 13 bases not matched to a gene. The CDR3 DNA is TGTGCCAGCAGCGCCCGCGGGGGACAGAGCTTCAATGAAAAACTGTTTTTT. Its protein product is CASSARGGQSFNEKLFF.

This clone is a singleton in its sample. This sequence joins TRBV7-2 and TRBJ1-4, with 7 bases that match TRBD1. The V gene's germline CDR1 is SGHTA and CDR2 FQGNSA. This CDR3 is built from 15 residues. V lost 4 bases and J lost 4; bases outside the gene matches: 6. Here the CDR3 reads CASSSQGVHNEKLFF. DNA of the CDR3: TGTGCCAGCAGCTCCCAGGGGGTCCATAATGAAAAACTGTTTTTT.

The CDR3 coding sequence is TGTGCCAGCTCGCCCGGGACTAGCAGCACAGATACGCAGTATTTT. Translation gives CASSPGTSSTDTQYF. V usage is TRBV18 and J usage is TRBJ2-3, with TRBD2 identical over 9 bases. Losses at the gene ends were 6 bases for V and 0 bases for J; bases not matched to a gene: 4. Germline loops: CDR1 KGHSH, CDR2 LQKENI. The CDR3 has 15 residues.

V is TRBV30 and J is TRBJ2-1; D remains unclear. This CDR3 is built from 13 residues. Germline V CDR1 and CDR2: GTSNPN, SVGIG (reference sequence). V was clipped by 0 bases and J by 6 bases, with 9 bases between them. CDR3: CAWSVRVLNEQFF. CDR3 bases: TGTGCCTGGAGTGTACGGGTTCTCAATGAGCAGTTCTTC.

The chain joins TRBV4-1 to TRBJ2-3; D may correspond to TRBD1 or TRBD2 (5 bases each). This CDR3 has 17 residues. With 1 base removed from V and 1 base from J, the gap between germline ends came to 15 bases. Germline CDR1 and CDR2: MGHRA and YSYEKL. The CDR3 nucleotides are TGCGCCAGCAGCCAAGTGCAGGTGGGGACGGGCACAGATACGCAGTATTTT. This gives the protein CASSQVQVGTGTDTQYF.

This chain connects TRBV29-1 to TRBJ2-2, with unresolved D. CDR1 is SQVTM, CDR2 ANQGSEA, per germline. Deletions cut 1 base from V and 3 bases from J, with 9 bases between. This CDR3 spans 14 amino acids. The CDR3 bases are TGCAGCGTTGAAGTGGCACCTTACACCGGGGAGCTGTTTTTT. This sequence encodes CSVEVAPYTGELFF.

This clone has just a few counts. The V gene is TRBV4-3, the J gene TRBJ1-6; TRBD1 agrees at 9 bases. CDR3 length: 16 amino acids. The V and J ends lost 0 bases and 11 bases, in that order; junction bases with no gene match: 8. The V gene's germline CDR1 is LGHNA and CDR2 YSLEER. CDR3 bases: TGCGCCAGCAGCCAAGAGGTGACAGGGGGTTGGGCACCCCTCCACTTT. This sequence encodes CASSQEVTGGWAPLHF.

The rearrangement links TRBV18 to TRBJ2-2; 8 bases line up with TRBD2. Trimming removed 2 bases from V and 4 bases from J; junction bases left unmatched: 3. The CDR3 runs 15 residues. The V gene's germline CDR1 is KGHSH and CDR2 LQKENI. CDR3 amino acids: CASSPAGGSTGELFF. The DNA for the CDR3 is TGTGCCAGCTCACCAGCGGGGGGCTCCACCGGGGAGCTGTTTTTT. Together with reference TRBV18 and TRBJ2-2, the CDR3 gives the full variable domain: NAGVMQNPRHLVRRRGQEARLRCSPMKGHSHVYWYRQLPEEGLKFMVYLQKENIIDESGMPKERFSAEFPKEGPSILRIQQVVRGDSAAYFCASSPAGGSTGELFFGEGSRLTVL.

This chain joins TRBV7-3 and TRBJ2-7, with 9 bases that match TRBD2. Germline V gene lookup returns CDR1 SGHTA and CDR2 FQGTGA. The CDR3 is made up of 15 amino acids. The V gene end was trimmed by 6 bases and the J gene end by 4 bases; junction bases not matched to a gene: 10. The CDR3 protein is CASSMGAGGPYEQYF. Here the CDR3 DNA reads TGTGCCAGCAGTATGGGGGCGGGAGGGCCGTACGAGCAGTACTTC.

V usage is TRBV30 and J usage is TRBJ1-1; D perhaps matches TRBD1 (5 bases). In germline, CDR1 is GTSNPN, CDR2 SVGIG (reference sequence). This CDR3 has 12 amino acids. Deletions cut 1 base from V and 8 bases from J, with 11 bases between. CDR3 nucleotide sequence: TGTGCCTGGAGTGGGGAGAACAGGGAAGCTTTCTTT. It yields the protein CAWSGENREAFF. The complete variable domain, with remaining parts taken from reference TRBV30 and TRBJ1-1, reads SQTIHQWPATLVQPVGSPLSLECTVEGTSNPNLYWYRQAAGRGLQLLFYSVGIGQISSEVPQNLSASRPQDRQFILSSKKLLLSDSGFYLCAWSGENREAFFGQGTRLTVV.

By share, this clone counts as medium-sized. The chain couples TRBV7-2 to TRBJ1-3; TRBD1 is a possible D gene (5 bases). V was cut by 5 bases and J by 0 bases, with 14 bases left in between. Germline V gene lookup returns CDR1 SGHTA and CDR2 FQGNSA. The CDR3 extends over 16 amino acids. CDR3 sequence reads: CASSPGGTNSGNTIYF. The CDR3 nucleotides are TGTGCCAGCAGCCCCGGCGGGACTAACTCTGGAAACACCATATATTTT.

The chain carries TRBV6-6 and TRBJ2-2; 13 positions match TRBD2. The V gene's germline CDR1 is MNHNY and CDR2 SVGAGI (reference sequence). The CDR3 totals 17 residues. V dropped 5 bases and J dropped 4; count of bases not matched to a gene: 7. The CDR3 here is CASSPRTSGSGTGELFF. The CDR3 coding sequence is TGTGCCAGCAGTCCGCGGACTAGCGGGAGCGGCACCGGGGAGCTGTTTTTT.

The chain is built from TRBV7-3 and TRBJ2-3; no clear D gene. V was shortened by 2 bases and J by 1 base, with 7 bases between the two germline ends. The CDR3 consists of 14 residues. Per the germline V gene, CDR1 is SGHTA and CDR2 is FQGTGA. CDR3 loop: CASSLGGRTDTQYF. Here the CDR3 DNA reads TGTGCCAGCAGCTTAGGCGGACGCACAGATACGCAGTATTTT. Full variable domain (missing parts from reference TRBV7-3 and TRBJ2-3): GAGVSQTPSNKVTEKGKYVELRCDPISGHTALYWYRQSLGQGPEFLIYFQGTGAADDSGLPNDRFFAVRPEGSVSTLKIQRTERGDSAVYLCASSLGGRTDTQYFGPGTRLTVL.

This clone was seen a single time. The chain uses TRBV30 and TRBJ1-5; D gene ambiguous. The CDR3 is 14 amino acids. Deletions cut 1 base from V and 4 bases from J, with 11 bases between. Germline lookup yields CDR1 GTSNPN and CDR2 SVGIG (reference sequence). CDR3 sequence reads: CAWSATGGNQPQHF. As DNA, the CDR3 is TGTGCCTGGAGTGCGACGGGTGGAAATCAGCCCCAGCATTTT.

This chain links TRBV7-9 with TRBJ1-4; TRBD1 matches at 8 bases. Looked up from germline, CDR1 is SEHNR and CDR2 is FQNEAQ (reference sequence). The CDR3 has 16 amino acids. Trimming at V came to 1 base and at J to 5 bases, leaving 6 bases not matched to a gene. CDR3: CASSLGRGLGNEKLFF. The CDR3 DNA follows: TGTGCCAGCAGCTTAGGCAGGGGGCTTGGAAATGAAAAACTGTTTTTT.

The rearrangement uses TRBV13 and TRBJ2-2, with 7 nucleotides matching TRBD1. Germline V gives CDR1 PRHDT, CDR2 FYEKMQ (reference sequence). The junction had 12 bases not matched to a gene; V was cut back by 5 bases and J by 6 bases. CDR3 size: 16 residues. The CDR3 sequence is CASSGRDSSFAGELFF. The CDR3 nucleotides are TGTGCCAGCAGCGGACGGGACAGTTCGTTTGCCGGGGAGCTGTTTTTT.

This chain uses TRBV4-3 with TRBJ1-1; D is ambiguous. From germline, CDR1 is LGHNA and CDR2 YSLEER. The CDR3 consists of 13 residues. Trimming cost V 0 bases and J 4 bases, with 6 bases left between them. The DNA of the CDR3 is TGCGCCAGCAGCCAAGATCTAGCCACTGAAGCTTTCTTT. Translation: CASSQDLATEAFF.